This section outlines one TCR beta chain sequence together with its context. CDR1 is MDHEN, CDR2 SYDVKM, per germline. Trimming at V came to 3 bases and at J to 5 bases, leaving 5 bases not matched to a gene. This CDR3 contains 14 residues. The data belong to a study of blood T cell repertoires in COVID-19. Using immunoSEQ multiplex PCR, the repertoire was profiled, and TCRdb retains in-frame clones only, with some absent. The table lists about 74,000 clones, roughly three quarters of them singletons. The source is a man aged 70-80 years with acute or convalescent COVID-19. The material sequenced was peripheral blood. The chain recombines TRBV28 with TRBJ2-5, with 8 nucleotides matching TRBD1. The DNA of the CDR3 is TGTGCCAGCAGTTTTGGCAGGGGGCGCGAGACCCAGTACTTC. Its translation: CASSFGRGRETQYF.